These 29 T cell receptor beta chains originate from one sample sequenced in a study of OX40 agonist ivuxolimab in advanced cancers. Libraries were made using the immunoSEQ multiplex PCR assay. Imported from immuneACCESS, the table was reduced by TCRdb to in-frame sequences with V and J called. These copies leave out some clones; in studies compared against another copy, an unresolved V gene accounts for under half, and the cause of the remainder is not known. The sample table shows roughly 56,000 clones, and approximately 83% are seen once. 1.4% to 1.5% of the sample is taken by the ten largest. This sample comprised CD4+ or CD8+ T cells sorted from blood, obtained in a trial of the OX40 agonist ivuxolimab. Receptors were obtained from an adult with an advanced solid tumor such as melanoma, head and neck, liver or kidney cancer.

CDR3 coding DNA: TGTGCCAGCAGCTTGCTCTATTACAATGAGCAGTTCTTC. It specifies CASSLLYYNEQFF. The chain combines TRBV5-8 with TRBJ2-1; no clear D. The germline V gene has CDR1 SGHTS and CDR2 YDEGEE. Trimming cost V 1 base and J 4 bases, with 6 bases left between them. The CDR3 consists of 13 residues. The full variable domain, rest sourced from reference TRBV5-8 and TRBJ2-1, is EAGVTQSPTHLIKTRGQQATLRCSPISGHTSVYWYQQALGLGLQFLLWYDEGEERNRGNFPPRFSGRQFPNYSSELNVNALELEDSALYLCASSLLYYNEQFFGPGTRLTVL.

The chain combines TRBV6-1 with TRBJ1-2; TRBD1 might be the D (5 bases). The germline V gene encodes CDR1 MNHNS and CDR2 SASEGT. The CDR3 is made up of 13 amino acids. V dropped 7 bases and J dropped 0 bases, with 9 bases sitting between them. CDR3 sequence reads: CASIREPNYGYTF. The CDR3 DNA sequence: TGTGCCAGCATCAGGGAGCCTAACTATGGCTACACCTTC.

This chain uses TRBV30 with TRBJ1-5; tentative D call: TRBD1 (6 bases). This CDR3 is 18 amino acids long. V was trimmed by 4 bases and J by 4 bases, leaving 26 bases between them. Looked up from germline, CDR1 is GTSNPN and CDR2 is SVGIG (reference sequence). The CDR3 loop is CAWTKGVGNAPLNQPQHF. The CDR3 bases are TGTGCCTGGACCAAGGGGGTCGGGAATGCCCCACTTAATCAGCCCCAGCATTTT.

The CDR3 DNA follows: TGTGCCAGCTCACCAAGGGACAGAGAGACCCAGTACTTC. Protein sequence: CASSPRDRETQYF. The V call is TRBV18, the J call TRBJ2-5, with 7 bases matching TRBD1. Germline V CDR1 and CDR2: KGHSH, LQKENI. V was clipped by 2 bases and J by 4 bases; unmatched bases: 1. The CDR3 runs to 13 residues.

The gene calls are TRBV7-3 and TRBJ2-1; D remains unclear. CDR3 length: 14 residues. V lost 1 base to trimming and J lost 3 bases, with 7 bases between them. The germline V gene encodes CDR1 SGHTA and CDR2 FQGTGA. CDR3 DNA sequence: TGTGCCAGCAGCTTAAGGCCCGACTACAATGAGCAGTTCTTC. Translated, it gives CASSLRPDYNEQFF.

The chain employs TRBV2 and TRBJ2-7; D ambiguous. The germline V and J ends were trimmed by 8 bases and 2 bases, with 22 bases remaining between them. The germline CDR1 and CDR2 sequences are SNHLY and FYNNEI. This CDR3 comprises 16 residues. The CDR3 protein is CASRSHLAGIAYEQYF. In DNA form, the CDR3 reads TGTGCCAGCCGGTCCCATCTGGCAGGAATTGCCTACGAGCAGTACTTC.

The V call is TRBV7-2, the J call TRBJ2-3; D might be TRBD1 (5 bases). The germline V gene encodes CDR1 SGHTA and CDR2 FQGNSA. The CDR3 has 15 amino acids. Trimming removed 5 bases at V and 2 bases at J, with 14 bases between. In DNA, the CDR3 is TGTGCCAGCAGCAAGCAGGGTATTCCCACAGATACGCAGTATTTT. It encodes CASSKQGIPTDTQYF. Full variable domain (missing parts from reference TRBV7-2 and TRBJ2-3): GAGVSQSPSNKVTEKGKDVELRCDPISGHTALYWYRQSLGQGLEFLIYFQGNSAPDKSGLPSDRFSAERTGGSVSTLTIQRTQQEDSAVYLCASSKQGIPTDTQYFGPGTRLTVL.

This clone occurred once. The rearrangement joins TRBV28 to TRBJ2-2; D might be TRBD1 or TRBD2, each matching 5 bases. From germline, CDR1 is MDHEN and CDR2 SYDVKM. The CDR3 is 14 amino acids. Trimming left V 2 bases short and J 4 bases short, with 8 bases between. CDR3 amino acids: CASSLGGSTGELFF. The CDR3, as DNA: TGTGCCAGCAGTTTAGGGGGATCCACCGGGGAGCTGTTTTTT.

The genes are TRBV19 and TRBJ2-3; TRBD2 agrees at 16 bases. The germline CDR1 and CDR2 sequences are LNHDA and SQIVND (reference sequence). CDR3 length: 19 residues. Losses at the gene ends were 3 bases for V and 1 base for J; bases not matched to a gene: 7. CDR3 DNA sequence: TGTGCCAGTAGTATTCGAGGGACTAGCGGGGGGGCCCGCACAGATACGCAGTATTTT. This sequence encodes CASSIRGTSGGARTDTQYF.

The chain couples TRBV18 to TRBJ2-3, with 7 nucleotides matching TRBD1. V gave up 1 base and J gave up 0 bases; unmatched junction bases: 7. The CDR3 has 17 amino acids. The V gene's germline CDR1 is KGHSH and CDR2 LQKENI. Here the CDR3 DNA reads TGTGCCAGCTCACCACGCAGGGACAGTGCTAGCACAGATACGCAGTATTTT. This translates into CASSPRRDSASTDTQYF.

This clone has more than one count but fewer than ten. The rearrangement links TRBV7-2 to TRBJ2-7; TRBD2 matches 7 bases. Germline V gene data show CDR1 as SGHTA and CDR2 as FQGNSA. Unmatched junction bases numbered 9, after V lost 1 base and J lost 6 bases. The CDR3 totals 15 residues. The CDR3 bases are TGTGCCAGCAGCTTAGGCGGACTAGTGGCCGCCGAGCAGTACTTC. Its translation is CASSLGGLVAAEQYF.

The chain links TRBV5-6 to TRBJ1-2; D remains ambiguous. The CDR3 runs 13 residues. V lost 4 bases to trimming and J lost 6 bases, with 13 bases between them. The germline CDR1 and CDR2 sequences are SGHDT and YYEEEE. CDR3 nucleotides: TGTGCCAGCAGCCGCGAGGAGGACGATGGCTACACCTTC. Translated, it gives CASSREEDDGYTF.

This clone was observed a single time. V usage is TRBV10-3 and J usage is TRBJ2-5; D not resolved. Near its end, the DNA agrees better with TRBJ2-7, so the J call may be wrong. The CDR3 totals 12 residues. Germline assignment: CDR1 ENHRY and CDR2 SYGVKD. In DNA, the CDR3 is TGTGCCATCAGAGAAAGCGTTAACGAGCAGTACTTC. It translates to CAIRESVNEQYF.

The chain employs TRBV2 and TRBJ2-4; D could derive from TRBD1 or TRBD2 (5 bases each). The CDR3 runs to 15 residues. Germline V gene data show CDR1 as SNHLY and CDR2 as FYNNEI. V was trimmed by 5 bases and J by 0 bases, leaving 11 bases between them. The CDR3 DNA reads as TGTGCCAGCAGTTCCGGGACCATAGCCAAAAACATTCAGTACTTC. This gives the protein CASSSGTIAKNIQYF.

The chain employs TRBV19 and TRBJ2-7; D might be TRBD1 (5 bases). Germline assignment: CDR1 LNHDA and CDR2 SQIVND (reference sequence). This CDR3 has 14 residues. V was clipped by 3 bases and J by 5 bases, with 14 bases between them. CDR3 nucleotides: TGTGCCAGTAGTATTGGGCAGGGTATCAACGAGCAGTACTTC. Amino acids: CASSIGQGINEQYF.

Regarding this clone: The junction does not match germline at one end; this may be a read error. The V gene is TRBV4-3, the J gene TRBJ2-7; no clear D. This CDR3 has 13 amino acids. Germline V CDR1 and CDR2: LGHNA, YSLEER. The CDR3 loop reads CASSQVMGGEQYF. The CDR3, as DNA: TGCGCCAGCAGTCAAGTGATGGGCGGCGAGCAGTACTTC.

CDR3 residues: CASSTDSPANEKLFF. As DNA, the CDR3 is TGTGCCAGCTCAACAGACAGCCCGGCTAATGAAAAACTGTTTTTT. This chain connects TRBV18 to TRBJ1-4, with D perhaps TRBD1 (5 bases). The V gene lost 5 bases and the J gene lost 3 bases, with 13 bases spanning the gap. The germline V gene has CDR1 KGHSH and CDR2 LQKENI. The CDR3 contains 15 residues.

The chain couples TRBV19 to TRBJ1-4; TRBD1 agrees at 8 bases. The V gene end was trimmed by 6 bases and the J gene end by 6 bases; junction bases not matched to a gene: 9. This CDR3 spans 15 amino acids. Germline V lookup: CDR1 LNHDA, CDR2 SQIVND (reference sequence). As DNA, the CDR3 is TGTGCCAGTAGGTCACGAGCAGGGGGCTATGAAAAACTGTTTTTT. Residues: CASRSRAGGYEKLFF.

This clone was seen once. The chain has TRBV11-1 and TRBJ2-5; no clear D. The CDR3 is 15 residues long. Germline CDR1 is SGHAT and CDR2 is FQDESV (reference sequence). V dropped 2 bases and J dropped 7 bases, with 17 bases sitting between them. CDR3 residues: CASSLSQVPGSTQYF. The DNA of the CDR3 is TGTGCCAGCAGCTTAAGTCAGGTCCCCGGTTCGACCCAGTACTTC.

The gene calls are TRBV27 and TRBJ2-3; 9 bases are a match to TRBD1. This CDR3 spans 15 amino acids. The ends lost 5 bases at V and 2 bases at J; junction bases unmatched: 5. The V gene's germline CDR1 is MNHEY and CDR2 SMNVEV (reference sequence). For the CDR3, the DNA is TGTGCCAGCAGTCCCGGGACAGGGTACACAGATACGCAGTATTTT. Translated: CASSPGTGYTDTQYF.

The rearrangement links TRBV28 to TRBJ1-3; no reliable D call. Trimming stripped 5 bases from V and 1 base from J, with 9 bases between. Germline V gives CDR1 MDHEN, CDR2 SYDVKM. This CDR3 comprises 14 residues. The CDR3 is CASSPGVSGNTIYF. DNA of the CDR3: TGTGCCAGCAGTCCCGGGGTTTCTGGAAACACCATATATTTT.

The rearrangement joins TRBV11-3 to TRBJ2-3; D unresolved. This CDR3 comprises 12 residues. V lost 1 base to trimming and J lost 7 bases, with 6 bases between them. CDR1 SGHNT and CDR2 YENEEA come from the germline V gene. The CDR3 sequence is CASSLVGNTQYF. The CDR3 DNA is TGTGCCAGCAGCTTAGTCGGTAATACGCAGTATTTT.

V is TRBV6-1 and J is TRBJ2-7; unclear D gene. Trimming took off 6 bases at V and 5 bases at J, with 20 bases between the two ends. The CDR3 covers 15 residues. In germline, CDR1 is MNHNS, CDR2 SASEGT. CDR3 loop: CASSRKFSLRDEQYF. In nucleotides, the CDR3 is TGTGCCAGCAGCCGAAAATTTAGCCTCCGGGACGAGCAGTACTTC.

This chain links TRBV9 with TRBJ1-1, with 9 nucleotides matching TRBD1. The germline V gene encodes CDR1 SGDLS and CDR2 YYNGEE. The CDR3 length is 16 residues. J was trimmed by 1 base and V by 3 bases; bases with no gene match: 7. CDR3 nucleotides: TGTGCCAGCAGCGCGGGACAGGGAGCAGCGAACACTGAAGCTTTCTTT. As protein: CASSAGQGAANTEAFF.

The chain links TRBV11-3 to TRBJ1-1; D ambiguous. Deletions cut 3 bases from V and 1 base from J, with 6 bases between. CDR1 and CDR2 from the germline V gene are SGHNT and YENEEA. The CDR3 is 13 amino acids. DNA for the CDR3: TGTGCCAGCAGCTTCAGCGGGAACACTGAAGCTTTCTTT. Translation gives CASSFSGNTEAFF.

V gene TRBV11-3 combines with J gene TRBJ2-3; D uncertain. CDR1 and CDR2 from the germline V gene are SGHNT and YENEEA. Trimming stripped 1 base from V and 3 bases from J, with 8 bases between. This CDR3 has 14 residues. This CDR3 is CASSLVTNTDTQYF. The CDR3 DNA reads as TGTGCCAGCAGCTTAGTTACCAATACAGATACGCAGTATTTT.

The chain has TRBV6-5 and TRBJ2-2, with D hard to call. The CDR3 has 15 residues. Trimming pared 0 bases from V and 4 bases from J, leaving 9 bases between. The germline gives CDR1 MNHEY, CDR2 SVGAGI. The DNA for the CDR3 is TGTGCCAGCAGTTACTCGACCCGAGGCACCGGGGAGCTGTTTTTT. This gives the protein CASSYSTRGTGELFF.

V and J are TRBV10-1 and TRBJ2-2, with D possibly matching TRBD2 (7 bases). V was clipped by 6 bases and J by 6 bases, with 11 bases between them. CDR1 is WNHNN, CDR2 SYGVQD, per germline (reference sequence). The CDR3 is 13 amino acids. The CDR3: CASSGGLPGELFF. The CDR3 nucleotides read TGCGCCAGCAGCGGGGGGCTACCCGGGGAGCTGTTTTTT.

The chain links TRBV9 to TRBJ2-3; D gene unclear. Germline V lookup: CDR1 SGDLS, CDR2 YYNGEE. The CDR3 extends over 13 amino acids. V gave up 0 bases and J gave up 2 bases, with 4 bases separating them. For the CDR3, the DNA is TGTGCCAGCAGCGTAGACATCACAGATACGCAGTATTTT. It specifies CASSVDITDTQYF.